This TCR beta chain is drawn from a study of CD8+ T cells in alopecia areata. Study background: Treated patients swallowed 5 to 10 mg of oral tofacitinib twice daily.

Regarding the study as a whole: Compared with normal scalp, lesional scalp had higher clonality and more expanded CD8+ clones.

Treatment noted: oral pan-JAK inhibitor, 5-10 mg twice daily. The study team obtained lesional scalp punch biopsies and peripheral blood from alopecia areata patients. With respect to this clone: Antigen specificity is unknown.

cDNA serving as the sequencing template came from extracted, reverse transcribed RNA. The method was immunoSEQ multiplex PCR; TCRdb's version includes in-frame clones alone and lacks a portion of them. Seen here are roughly 100,000 clones, 80% to 90% observed once, and the top ten hold 11%. Trimming took 5 bases from V and 1 from J, leaving 6 bases between them. The CDR3 contains 13 residues. In germline, CDR1 is LNHDA, CDR2 SQIVND (reference sequence). The genes are TRBV19 and TRBJ2-1; no definite D call. This sample comprised CD8+ T cells sorted from blood, obtained at approximately week 30, from a patient treated with tofacitinib. The receptor was derived from a human donor with alopecia areata. CDR3 bases: TGTGCCAGTAGTCTAGGTTCCTACAATGAGCAGTTCTTC. This sequence encodes CASSLGSYNEQFF.